The 17 T cell receptor beta chains in this list originate from one sample, sequenced in a study of shared clonotypes between healthy human individuals. Sequencing used immunoSEQ multiplex PCR; TCRdb keeps in-frame clones, though not all of them. Among 2 million to 3 million clones listed, more than 85% were seen once. Sequencing input: naive CD4+ T cells from PBMCs. Sample subset: CD45RA+ positively selected. These receptors were collected from a young man in good health. Some clones in this sample may be carry-over from other donors' samples.

The chain joins TRBV27 to TRBJ1-4, with D uncertain. CDR3 size: 15 residues. CDR1 and CDR2 (germline): MNHEY, SMNVEV (reference sequence). V was trimmed by 2 bases and J by 4 bases, leaving 11 bases between them. CDR3 region: CASSLVREGNEKLFF. Written as DNA, the CDR3 is TGTGCCAGCAGTTTAGTCCGGGAGGGTAATGAAAAACTGTTTTTT.

The rearrangement joins TRBV7-9 to TRBJ1-5, with D possibly matching TRBD1 (5 bases). Germline lookup yields CDR1 SEHNR and CDR2 FQNEAQ (reference sequence). This CDR3 spans 16 amino acids. V shed 2 bases and J shed 2 bases, with 13 bases lying between them. The CDR3 DNA is TGTGCCAGCAGCTTATGGGAGGGACCTGGCAATCAGCCCCAGCATTTT. It translates to CASSLWEGPGNQPQHF.

The chain links TRBV19 to TRBJ1-1; tentative D call: TRBD1 (5 bases). CDR1 and CDR2 from the germline V gene are LNHDA and SQIVND (reference sequence). The CDR3 runs 17 residues. Trimming pared 7 bases from V and 5 bases from J, leaving 26 bases between. CDR3: CASIQSGHPYEWTEAFF. For the CDR3, the DNA is TGTGCCAGTATTCAAAGCGGACATCCCTACGAGTGGACTGAAGCTTTCTTT.

J is TRBJ2-5 and V is TRBV7-9; 10 nucleotides agree with TRBD2. Germline lookup yields CDR1 SEHNR and CDR2 FQNEAQ (reference sequence). This CDR3 is built from 19 residues. V shed 0 bases, J shed 4 bases, and the junction held 14 bases outside the gene matches. DNA for the CDR3: TGTGCCAGCAGCTTAGCGGGAACAGCGGGAGGGCTTGAAGTAGAGACCCAGTACTTC. As protein: CASSLAGTAGGLEVETQYF.

J is TRBJ2-6 and V is TRBV28; D is unclear. With 5 bases removed from V and 0 bases from J, the gap between germline ends came to 8 bases. The germline CDR1 and CDR2 sequences are MDHEN and SYDVKM. The CDR3 sequence is 15 residues long. The CDR3 here is CASSITASGANVLTF. CDR3 coding DNA: TGTGCCAGCAGTATAACAGCCTCTGGGGCCAACGTCCTGACTTTC.

As DNA, the CDR3 is TGCAGCGCCGGCTTCCAAGAGACCCAGTACTTC. Its protein product is CSAGFQETQYF. J is TRBJ2-5 and V is TRBV29-1; no reliable D call. The CDR3 extends over 11 amino acids. CDR1 SQVTM and CDR2 ANQGSEA come from the germline V gene. Trimming pared 7 bases from V and 1 base from J, leaving 7 bases between.

In this sample, this clone turned up a few times. The chain has TRBV27 and TRBJ1-1, with 9 bases matching TRBD1. This CDR3 has 17 amino acids. Per the germline V gene, CDR1 is MNHEY and CDR2 is SMNVEV (reference sequence). Germline trimming cut 8 bases from V and 1 base from J; bases unmatched to any gene: 14. CDR3 amino acids: CASSLGAGQGGNTEAFF. CDR3 nucleotides: TGTGCCAGCTCCCTGGGGGCGGGACAGGGAGGGAACACTGAAGCTTTCTTT.

The chain carries TRBV5-1 and TRBJ2-3; TRBD2 aligns across 8 bases. Germline V gene data show CDR1 as SGHRS and CDR2 as YFSETQ. The CDR3 contains 14 residues. V shed 7 bases, J shed 8 bases, and the junction held 12 bases outside the gene matches. DNA for the CDR3: TGCGCCAGCGGGAGGGGGACTAGTGATGCTACGCAGTATTTT. Translating it yields CASGRGTSDATQYF.

The sample holds one count of this clone. V usage is TRBV28 and J usage is TRBJ1-4; D ambiguous. This CDR3 region has 16 residues. Per the germline V gene, CDR1 is MDHEN and CDR2 is SYDVKM. Trimming pared 3 bases from V and 8 bases from J, leaving 19 bases between. CDR3 in amino acids: CASSLLGEEPPEKLFF. DNA of the CDR3: TGTGCCAGCAGTTTGCTCGGGGAAGAACCCCCCGAAAAACTGTTTTTT. Looking up the rest from reference TRBV28 and TRBJ1-4 gives the full variable domain: DVKVTQSSRYLVKRTGEKVFLECVQDMDHENMFWYRQDPGLGLRLIYFSYDVKMKEKGDIPEGYSVSREKKERFSLILESASTNQTSMYLCASSLLGEEPPEKLFFGSGTQLSVL.

The rearrangement links TRBV7-9 to TRBJ2-7; 7 bases match TRBD1. The V and J ends lost 5 bases and 5 bases, in that order; junction bases with no gene match: 9. The CDR3 totals 14 residues. Germline values: CDR1 SEHNR, CDR2 FQNEAQ (reference sequence). CDR3 DNA: TGTGCCAGCAGCCAGGGGGTGGGTCTCCACGAGCAGTACTTC. Translation gives CASSQGVGLHEQYF.

CDR3 in amino acids: CASSPNRGSYEQYF. Here the CDR3 DNA reads TGTGCCAGCAGTCCCAACAGGGGTAGCTACGAGCAGTACTTC. V and J are TRBV6-5 and TRBJ2-7, with TRBD1 matching over 7 bases. There are 14 residues in the CDR3. Germline V gene data show CDR1 as MNHEY and CDR2 as SVGAGI. The V gene end was trimmed by 5 bases and the J gene end by 3 bases; junction bases not matched to a gene: 7.

This clone was recorded once. The same CDR3 is also encoded by other DNA sequences in this sample. This chain joins TRBV7-9 and TRBJ2-7; 8 nucleotides align to TRBD1. The V and J ends lost 4 bases and 3 bases, in that order; junction bases with no gene match: 5. This CDR3 contains 14 residues. Germline values: CDR1 SEHNR, CDR2 FQNEAQ (reference sequence). CDR3 in DNA: TGTGCCAGCAGCTCGAGGACAGGGCGCTACGAGCAGTACTTC. Its protein is CASSSRTGRYEQYF. Combining the CDR3 with reference TRBV7-9 and TRBJ2-7 gives the whole variable domain DTGVSQNPRHKITKRGQNVTFRCDPISEHNRLYWYRQTLGQGPEFLTYFQNEAQLEKSRLLSDRFSAERPKGSFSTLEIQRTEQGDSAMYLCASSSRTGRYEQYFGPGTRLTVT.

The genes are TRBV28 and TRBJ2-7; 9 bases align to TRBD2. Trimming at V came to 5 bases and at J to 3 bases, leaving 14 bases not matched to a gene. There are 17 residues in the CDR3. Germline CDR1 reads MDHEN; CDR2 reads SYDVKM. CDR3 in DNA: TGTGCCAGCAGTCTCGGCGGGGGGGGTAGCGGTCTCTACGAGCAGTACTTC. Amino acids: CASSLGGGGSGLYEQYF.

The V gene is TRBV25-1, the J gene TRBJ1-2, with D possibly matching TRBD1 (5 bases). The ends were cut back, 2 bases at V and 4 bases at J, with 14 bases in the middle. Germline CDR1 is MGHDK and CDR2 is SYGVNS. CDR3 length: 15 amino acids. This CDR3 is CASSEGMGQVYGYTF. The CDR3 nucleotides read TGTGCCAGCAGTGAAGGCATGGGGCAAGTCTATGGCTACACCTTC.

The rearrangement links TRBV6-1 to TRBJ2-3; the match to TRBD2 covers 8 bases. CDR3 length equals 15 residues. CDR1 and CDR2 (germline): MNHNS, SASEGT. V shed 3 bases, J shed 2 bases, and the junction held 4 bases outside the gene matches. The CDR3 region is CASSDRGGITDTQYF. The CDR3 nucleotides read TGTGCCAGCAGTGACCGGGGGGGAATCACAGATACGCAGTATTTT.

The chain couples TRBV2 to TRBJ1-5; D might be TRBD1 (5 bases). The CDR3 sequence is 15 residues long. With 6 bases removed from V and 2 bases from J, the gap between germline ends came to 14 bases. The V gene's germline CDR1 is SNHLY and CDR2 FYNNEI. CDR3 region: CASSLQRGGNQPQHF. Here the CDR3 DNA reads TGTGCCAGCAGCCTTCAAAGGGGTGGCAATCAGCCCCAGCATTTT.

J is TRBJ2-2 and V is TRBV5-1; D unresolved. The germline CDR1 and CDR2 sequences are SGHRS and YFSETQ. CDR3 length equals 15 residues. V lost 4 bases to trimming and J lost 4 bases, with 14 bases between them. CDR3 coding DNA: TGCGCCAGCAGCCCCTCAGGAGAGGCCACCGGGGAGCTGTTTTTT. The encoded protein is CASSPSGEATGELFF.